This T cell receptor (beta chain) was sequenced in a study of chemoradiotherapy in HPV16-positive cancers. Broader study findings: Candidate HPV-specific clones and E7-related TCR motifs grew in tumor during treatment.

The count of this clone is one. Its target is not known. Profiled with immunoSEQ multiplex PCR; TCRdb holds only in-frame clones, not every one. Found here are 10,000 to 11,000 clones, around 68% of them singletons; the top ten hold over 35%. Germline V gene sequence: CDR1 SGHAT, CDR2 FQNNGV. The V and J ends lost 0 bases and 4 bases respectively, with 10 bases between them. The CDR3 is 15 residues long. This receptor was identified in a human donor with HPV-associated anogenital cancer. The sample was gathered from a patient who underwent chemoradiotherapy. The V and J genes are TRBV11-2 and TRBJ2-1, with D perhaps assigned TRBD1 or TRBD2 (6 bases each). The CDR3 sequence: CASSLDPGAYNEQFF. Here the CDR3 DNA reads TGTGCCAGCAGCTTAGATCCGGGGGCGTACAATGAGCAGTTCTTC.